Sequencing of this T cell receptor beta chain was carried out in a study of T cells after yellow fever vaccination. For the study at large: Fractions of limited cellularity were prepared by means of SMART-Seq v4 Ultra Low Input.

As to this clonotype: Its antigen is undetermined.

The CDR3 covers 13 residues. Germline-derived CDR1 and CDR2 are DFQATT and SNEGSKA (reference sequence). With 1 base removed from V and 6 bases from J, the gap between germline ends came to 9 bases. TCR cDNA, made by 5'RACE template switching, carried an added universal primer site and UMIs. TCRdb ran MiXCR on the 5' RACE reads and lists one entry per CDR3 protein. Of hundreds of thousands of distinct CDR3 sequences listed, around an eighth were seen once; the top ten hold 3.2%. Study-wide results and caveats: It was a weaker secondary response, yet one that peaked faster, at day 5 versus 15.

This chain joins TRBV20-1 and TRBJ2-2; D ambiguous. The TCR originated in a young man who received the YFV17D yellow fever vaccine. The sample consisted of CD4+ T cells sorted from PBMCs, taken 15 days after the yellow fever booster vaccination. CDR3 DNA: TGCAGTGCTAGAGGTCGTGGGGCCGGGGAGCTGTTTTTT. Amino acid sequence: CSARGRGAGELFF.